This TCR beta chain was sequenced for a study of blood T cells in healthy people across ages. Donors ranged from roughly 6 to 90 years old and were healthy Caucasians in Russia. PCR was performed a second time for about 7 to 11 cycles using a sample-barcoded 5' primer and a J-beta primer mix. TCRdb called the 5' RACE reads again in MiXCR, with one record for every CDR3 protein. The sample includes 700,000 or so distinct CDR3 sequences, 20% to 25% of them seen just once. The source material was blood. The clonotype comes from a man aged 65-85 years in good health.

For the CDR3, the DNA is TGTGCCAGCAGCCCACCCAAACAGGGGGCGGGAGATACGCAGTATTTT. Residues: CASSPPKQGAGDTQYF. The gene calls are TRBV4-2 and TRBJ2-3; 9 nucleotides match TRBD1. The germline V gene encodes CDR1 LGHNA and CDR2 YNFKEQ. This CDR3 region has 16 residues. Trimming took 4 bases from V and 5 from J; bases not matched to a gene: 10.